Listed below are T cell receptor beta chains from one sample, sequenced in a study of blood T cell repertoires in COVID-19. Sequencing used immunoSEQ multiplex PCR; TCRdb keeps in-frame clones, though not all of them. The sample has roughly 35,000 clones; roughly 84% are singletons. The sample consisted of peripheral blood. The receptors here all came from a man in his 60s with active COVID-19. Both conserved end residues are part of each CDR3. The D gene is left open where the match is weak. Size tells how often a clone was seen (once, few, many) or the class of an expanded clone, and some rows leave it out.

size: few; D: TRBD1; J: TRBJ2-2; V: TRBV5-1; CDR3: CASSEGTGDPRITGELFF; DNA: TGCGCCAGCAGCGAGGGGACAGGGGATCCCCGGATCACCGGGGAGCTGTTTTTT
size: NA; D: TRBD1; J: TRBJ2-3; V: TRBV19; CDR3: CASSTPRGGQGAYTQYF; DNA: TGTGCCAGTAGTACGCCTAGGGGGGGACAGGGGGCTTATACGCAGTATTTT
size: NA; D: TRBD1; J: TRBJ2-7; V: TRBV7-2; CDR3: CASSLDRGRQYF; DNA: TGTGCCAGCAGCCTCGACAGGGGTCGGCAGTACTTC
size: NA; D: NA; J: TRBJ2-3; V: TRBV9; CDR3: CASSAKLGVNTQYF; DNA: TGTGCCAGCAGCGCCAAACTCGGAGTAAATACGCAGTATTTT
size: NA; D: NA; J: TRBJ2-2; V: TRBV19; CDR3: CASSTVADGELFF; DNA: TGTGCCAGTAGTACGGTCGCGGACGGGGAGCTGTTTTTT
size: NA; D: NA; J: TRBJ2-5; V: TRBV7-3; CDR3: CASSLAGWETQYF; DNA: TGTGCCAGCAGCTTAGCAGGCTGGGAGACCCAGTACTTC
size: NA; D: TRBD2; J: TRBJ2-7; V: TRBV4-1; CDR3: CASSQTSSGTYEQYF; DNA: TGCGCCAGCAGCCAAACTTCTAGCGGAACCTACGAGCAGTACTTC
size: few; D: NA; J: TRBJ2-6; V: TRBV14; CDR3: CASSQDLKWSGANVLTF; DNA: TGTGCCAGCAGCCAAGACCTAAAGTGGTCTGGGGCCAACGTCCTGACTTTC
size: NA; D: TRBD2; J: TRBJ2-7; V: TRBV5-1; CDR3: CASSGTSGYYEQYF; DNA: TGCGCCAGTTCCGGGACTAGCGGGTACTACGAGCAGTACTTC
size: once; D: NA; J: TRBJ1-4; V: TRBV11-2; CDR3: CASSANGQPSEKLFF; DNA: TGTGCCAGCAGCGCCAATGGACAGCCGTCTGAAAAACTGTTTTTT
size: NA; D: NA; J: TRBJ2-4; V: TRBV12-3/TRBV12-4; CDR3: CASSLSGENIQYF; DNA: TGTGCCAGCAGTTTATCAGGGGAGAACATTCAGTACTTC
size: NA; D: TRBD2; J: TRBJ2-3; V: TRBV3-1/TRBV3-2; CDR3: CASSPIGTSGSGTQYF; DNA: TGTGCCAGCAGCCCCATAGGGACTAGCGGGAGTGGGACGCAGTATTTT
size: once; D: TRBD2; J: TRBJ2-1; V: TRBV6-1; CDR3: CASSELWREIYNEQFF; DNA: TGTGCCAGCAGTGAATTGTGGCGGGAGATCTACAATGAGCAGTTCTTC
size: NA; D: TRBD2; J: TRBJ2-3; V: TRBV3-1/TRBV3-2; CDR3: CASSLAGGPGTDTQYF; DNA: TGTGCCAGCTCACTAGCGGGAGGGCCCGGCACAGATACGCAGTATTTT
size: NA; D: TRBD1; J: TRBJ2-7; V: TRBV18; CDR3: CASSQQGASYEQYF; DNA: TGTGCCAGCTCACAACAGGGGGCCAGCTACGAGCAGTACTTC
size: NA; D: TRBD2; J: TRBJ2-7; V: TRBV2; CDR3: CASSGLAGGESEQYF; DNA: TGTGCCAGCAGTGGGCTAGCGGGAGGAGAGAGCGAGCAGTACTTC
size: NA; D: NA; J: TRBJ2-7; V: TRBV9; CDR3: CASSVGFGANPNYEQYF; DNA: TGTGCCAGCAGCGTAGGGTTTGGGGCCAACCCTAACTACGAGCAGTACTTC
size: NA; D: TRBD2; J: TRBJ2-1; V: TRBV5-6; CDR3: CASSLRLAGVTEQFF; DNA: TGTGCCAGCAGCTTGAGGCTAGCGGGAGTCACTGAGCAGTTCTTC
size: NA; D: NA; J: TRBJ2-7; V: TRBV19; CDR3: CASSFGSSYEQYF; DNA: TGTGCCAGTAGTTTCGGGTCCTCCTACGAGCAGTACTTC
size: NA; D: NA; J: TRBJ2-5; V: TRBV10-3; CDR3: CAISESEGLLQETQYF; DNA: TGTGCCATCAGTGAGTCGGAAGGACTACTACAAGAGACCCAGTACTTC
size: NA; D: TRBD1; J: TRBJ1-2; V: TRBV12-3/TRBV12-4; CDR3: CASSSGQLRGYTF; DNA: TGTGCCAGCAGTTCGGGACAGCTCCGCGGCTACACCTTC
size: NA; D: TRBD1; J: TRBJ2-6; V: TRBV30; CDR3: CAWSPRDRGPPGANVLTF; DNA: TGTGCCTGGAGTCCCCGGGACAGGGGTCCCCCTGGGGCCAACGTCCTGACTTTC
size: NA; D: TRBD2; J: TRBJ2-7; V: TRBV6-1; CDR3: CASSEELAGVSSYEQYF; DNA: TGTGCCAGCAGTGAAGAACTAGCGGGAGTGAGCTCCTACGAGCAGTACTTC
size: NA; D: TRBD1; J: TRBJ2-7; V: TRBV7-9; CDR3: CASSPGVGQGAYEQYF; DNA: TGTGCCAGCAGCCCCGGTGTGGGACAGGGGGCGTACGAGCAGTACTTC